The text below deals with one T cell receptor beta chain. This specimen belongs to a study of blood T cell repertoires in COVID-19. Per the authors' pipeline: Reference gene primer amplification yielded estimated nucleated cell counts. TCRdb's copy holds only in-frame clones and misses some; the assay was immunoSEQ multiplex PCR. The V and J calls and clone size were taken over from that table, and D and trimming were inferred from the DNA. The repertoire consists of some 370,000 clones, with 89% occurring once and the leading ten covering around 1.2%. Germline V CDR1 and CDR2: LGHDT, YNNKEL (reference sequence). The CDR3 spans 16 residues. V shed 5 bases, J shed 4 bases, and the junction held 11 bases outside the gene matches.

The sequenced sample consisted of peripheral blood. This clonotype was obtained from a man aged 35 to 55 with acute or convalescent COVID-19. The chain carries TRBV3-1 (or the pseudogene TRBV3-2) and TRBJ2-1, with 7 positions matching TRBD1. For the CDR3, the DNA is TGTGCCAGCAGCTTACAGGGGTCCTACGTATACAATGAGCAGTTCTTC. Its translation is CASSLQGSYVYNEQFF.